This T cell receptor (beta chain) was observed in a study of CD8 T cells in Susac syndrome (dated by TCRdb to the late 2010s). Study-level background: Of the Susac syndrome patients who were sequenced, under 10 were in clinical remission while six had clinically active disease. Clonality of the CD8+ T cell repertoire was compared between 11 to 12 healthy donors, approximately 14 Susac syndrome patients and approximately 16 multiple sclerosis patients. Susac syndrome patients were therapy-naive, on corticosteroids (some also receiving IVIg), or on IVIg alone at blood withdrawal. The study used repertoire sequencing to test whether antigen drove CD8+ T cell activation and differentiation in Susac syndrome.

Trimming at the junction amounts to 4 bases on V and 2 bases on J, and the germline ends lie 8 bases apart. The germline V gene (reference sequence) sets CDR1 to MNHEY and CDR2 to SMNVEV. From the cysteine up to the phenylalanine, the CDR3 has a length of 13 residues. Only the CDR3 part of the read is kept: 39 bases, read in frame from the first base. What the authors observed across the whole study: Roughly 15 and five Susac-specific public clones were found in the total CD8+ and CD8+ TEMRA repertoires, respectively. CD8+ repertoires in Susac syndrome showed clonal expansion, which was highest in CD8+ TEMRA cells and was greater in clinically active patients than in remitting patients. The number of individuals in the TCR sequencing and HLA analysis was acknowledged as relatively small.

RNA was extracted with the RNeasy kit and roughly 0.45 to 1 ug was reverse transcribed using random hexamers. The immunoSEQ multiplex PCR assay, covering 54 Vbeta and 13 Jbeta segments, was used to amplify TCR beta CDR3 regions. PCR amplification bias was corrected by using a synthetic template baseline for primer optimization and computational correction. In the paper's pipeline: Only productive sequences were kept, with reads annotated to V, D and J genes according to IMGT and analyzed in immunoSEQ Analyzer. Clonality was computed as one minus Shannon entropy normalized by log2 of the number of productive unique sequences. Public and private clones were assessed among the 100 most prevalent clones of each patient and control. A clone was defined as Susac-specific if it was absent from the healthy and MS cohorts, from roughly 980 published viral clones and from other ImmuneACCESS disease sequences. Clones were called with MiXCR by TCRdb after fastp trimmed the public reads at Q25, and only in-frame beta chains were retained. Each CDR3 protein gets just one entry, which takes the most common genes and DNA from the rows behind it. TCRdb's processing, not the study's, gives the V and J calls here. This sample has 150,000 to 200,000 distinct CDR3 sequences in its table, and roughly 94% of those were observed once. The ten largest clones capture 0.15% to 0.2% of the sample.

On this clonotype: Its antigen is still unknown. The input lacks base qualities; no much larger clone sits a single base away.

Peripheral blood CD8+ and CD4+ T cells from healthy donors, Susac syndrome patients and multiple sclerosis patients were profiled using high-throughput TCR beta sequencing. The Susac syndrome patients fulfilled recently defined diagnostic criteria for either definite or probable disease. Bulk CD8+ and CD4+ T cells were purified by magnetic negative isolation, whereas CD8+ TEMRA cells were enriched by FACS. Blood was drawn into EDTA tubes, processed within 24 hours, and PBMCs were isolated by density gradient centrifugation. PBMCs intended for TCR sequencing were cryopreserved in liquid nitrogen and were subsequently thawed in a 37 degrees C water bath. Purity of sorted or isolated CD4+, CD8+ and CD8+ TEMRA cells was at least 90%.

The TCR was taken from a human donor with Susac syndrome. The sample taken for sequencing was CD8+ T cells from PBMCs. Rearrangement joined TRBV27 to TRBJ1-1, with the D gene uncertain. The sequenced DNA is TGTGCCAGCAGTTCTGGGGTTAACACTGAAGCTTTCTTT. Its protein reads: CASSSGVNTEAFF.